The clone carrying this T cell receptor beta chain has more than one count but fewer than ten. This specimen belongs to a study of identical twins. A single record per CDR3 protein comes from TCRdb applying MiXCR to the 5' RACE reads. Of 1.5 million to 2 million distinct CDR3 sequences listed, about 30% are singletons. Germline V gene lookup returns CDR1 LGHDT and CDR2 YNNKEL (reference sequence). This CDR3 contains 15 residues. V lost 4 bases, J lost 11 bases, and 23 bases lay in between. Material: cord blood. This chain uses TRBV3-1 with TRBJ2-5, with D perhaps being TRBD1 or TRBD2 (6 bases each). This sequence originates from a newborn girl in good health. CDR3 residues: CASSLKVWRDNEQYF. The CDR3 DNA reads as TGTGCCAGCAGCCTGAAGGTATGGCGGGACAATGAGCAGTACTTC.